The sequence of this TCR beta chain was determined in a study of CD8 T cells in ankylosing spondylitis. Overall study findings and caveats: Reportedly, matched ankylosing spondylitis synovial fluid was significantly enriched for disease-linked clones. Clones linked to the disease showed a CD8+ phenotype. They occurred at relatively low frequencies in peripheral blood. One TCR beta motif, made up of several highly homologous variants, appeared characteristic of ankylosing spondylitis blood.

This clonotype has only a few counts. The antigen remains undetermined. A quantitative 5'-RACE method, one with molecular barcodes, was used to make TCR beta libraries. TCRdb re-derived calls from the 5' RACE reads in MiXCR, one entry per CDR3 protein. The sample yields roughly 470,000 distinct CDR3 sequences, around 26% seen once. This CDR3 is 16 amino acids long. CDR1 and CDR2 (germline): SGHRS, YFSETQ. Trimming took 0 bases from V and 3 from J, leaving 12 bases between them. Sequences were obtained from blood, either unsorted or a sorted T cell fraction (not recorded which). This receptor was identified in a male donor with ankylosing spondylitis. The chain couples TRBV5-1 to TRBJ2-2; TRBD1 is a possible D gene (6 bases). The CDR3 coding sequence is TGCGCCAGCAGCTTGGACAGGGTACGCGACACCGGGGAGCTGTTTTTT. The encoded protein is CASSLDRVRDTGELFF.